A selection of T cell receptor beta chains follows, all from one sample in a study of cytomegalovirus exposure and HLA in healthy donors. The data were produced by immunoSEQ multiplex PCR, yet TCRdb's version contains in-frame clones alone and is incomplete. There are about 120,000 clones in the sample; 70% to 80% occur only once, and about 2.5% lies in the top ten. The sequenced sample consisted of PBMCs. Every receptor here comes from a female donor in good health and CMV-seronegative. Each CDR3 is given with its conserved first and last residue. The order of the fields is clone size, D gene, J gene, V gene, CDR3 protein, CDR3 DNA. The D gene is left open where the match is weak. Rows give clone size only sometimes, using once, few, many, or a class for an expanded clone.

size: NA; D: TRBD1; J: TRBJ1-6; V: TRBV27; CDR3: CASSLATGGFGNSPLHF; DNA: TGTGCCAGCAGTTTAGCCACAGGGGGCTTTGGTAATTCACCCCTCCACTTT
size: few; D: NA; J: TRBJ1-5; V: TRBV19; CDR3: CASTEGGGSNQPQHF; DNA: TGTGCCAGTACCGAGGGGGGGGGAAGCAATCAGCCCCAGCATTTT
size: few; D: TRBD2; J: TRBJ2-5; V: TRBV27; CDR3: CASSGRGGGGETQYF; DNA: TGTGCCAGCAGTGGCCGGGGGGGAGGCGGAGAGACCCAGTACTTC
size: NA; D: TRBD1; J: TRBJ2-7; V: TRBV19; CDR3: CASSKTGGWSYEQYF; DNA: TGTGCCAGTAGTAAAACAGGGGGCTGGTCCTACGAGCAGTACTTC
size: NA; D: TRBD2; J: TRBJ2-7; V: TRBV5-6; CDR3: CASSGGGGASYEQYF; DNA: TGTGCCAGCAGCGGGGGCGGGGGGGCTTCCTACGAGCAGTACTTC
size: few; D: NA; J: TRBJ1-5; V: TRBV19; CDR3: CASSRSMPDQPQHF; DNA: TGTGCCAGTAGTAGATCCATGCCGGATCAGCCCCAGCATTTT
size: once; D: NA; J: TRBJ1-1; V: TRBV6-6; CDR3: CASNPQGGSTEAFF; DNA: TGTGCCAGCAATCCACAGGGAGGGAGCACTGAAGCTTTCTTT
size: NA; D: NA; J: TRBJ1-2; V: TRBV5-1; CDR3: CASSLARDYGYTF; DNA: TGCGCCAGCAGCTTGGCCAGGGACTATGGCTACACCTTC
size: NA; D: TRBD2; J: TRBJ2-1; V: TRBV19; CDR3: CASTWLAGEPPNEQFF; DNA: TGTGCCAGCACTTGGCTAGCGGGGGAACCCCCCAATGAGCAGTTCTTC
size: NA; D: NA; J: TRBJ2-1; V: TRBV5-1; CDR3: CASSLDAHDEQFF; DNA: TGCGCCAGCAGCTTGGACGCGCACGATGAGCAGTTCTTC
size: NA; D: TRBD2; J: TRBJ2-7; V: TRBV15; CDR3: CATSSSAGGSYEQYF; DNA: TGTGCCACCAGCAGCAGTGCGGGGGGCTCCTACGAGCAGTACTTC
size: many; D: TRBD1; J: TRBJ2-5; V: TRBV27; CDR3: CASSGPGQLQETQYF; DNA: TGTGCCAGCAGTGGCCCGGGACAGCTCCAAGAGACCCAGTACTTC
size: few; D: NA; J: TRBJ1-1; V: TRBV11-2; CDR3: CASSLVGGINTEAFF; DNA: TGTGCCAGCAGCTTAGTAGGGGGAATTAACACTGAAGCTTTCTTT
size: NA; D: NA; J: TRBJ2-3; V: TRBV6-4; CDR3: CASSVGGGSTDTQYF; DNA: TGTGCCAGCAGTGTAGGTGGGGGGAGCACAGATACGCAGTATTTT
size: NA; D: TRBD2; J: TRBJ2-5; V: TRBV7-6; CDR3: CASSREPSGGLQETQYF; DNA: TGTGCCAGCAGCCGAGAGCCTAGCGGGGGGCTACAAGAGACCCAGTACTTC
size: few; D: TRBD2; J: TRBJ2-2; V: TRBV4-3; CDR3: CASSQAQRGTGELFF; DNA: TGCGCCAGCAGCCAAGCTCAGCGGGGTACCGGGGAGCTGTTTTTT
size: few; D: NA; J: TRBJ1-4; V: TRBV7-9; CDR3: CASSLAGLEEKLFF; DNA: TGTGCCAGCAGCTTGGCAGGGTTGGAGGAAAAACTGTTTTTT
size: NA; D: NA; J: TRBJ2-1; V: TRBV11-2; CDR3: CASSLTPPHEQFF; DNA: TGTGCCAGCAGCTTGACTCCTCCCCACGAGCAGTTCTTC
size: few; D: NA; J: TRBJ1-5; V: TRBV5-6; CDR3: CASSFMSILSNQPQHF; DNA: TGTGCCAGCAGCTTTATGTCGATTCTAAGCAATCAGCCCCAGCATTTT
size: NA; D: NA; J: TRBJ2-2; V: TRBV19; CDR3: CASRTVGGHGELFF; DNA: TGTGCCAGTAGGACGGTTGGGGGCCACGGGGAGCTGTTTTTT
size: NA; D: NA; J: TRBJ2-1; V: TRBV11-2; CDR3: CASSLPSDEQFF; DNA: TGTGCCAGCAGCCTACCCAGCGATGAGCAGTTCTTC
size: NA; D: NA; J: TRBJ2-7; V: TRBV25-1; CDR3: CASTKGFEQYF; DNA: TGTGCCAGCACCAAGGGGTTCGAGCAGTACTTC
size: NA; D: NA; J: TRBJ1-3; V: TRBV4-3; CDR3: CASSQDRPSSGNTIYF; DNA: TGCGCCAGCAGCCAAGACAGGCCCTCCTCTGGAAACACCATATATTTT
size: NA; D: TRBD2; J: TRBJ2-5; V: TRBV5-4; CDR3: CASSASGGPTSAAQYF; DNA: TGTGCCAGCAGCGCTAGCGGGGGGCCTACTTCGGCGGCCCAGTACTTC
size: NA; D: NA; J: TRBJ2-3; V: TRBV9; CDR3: CASSTDRESTDTQYF; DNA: TGTGCCAGCAGCACCGACAGAGAAAGCACAGATACGCAGTATTTT
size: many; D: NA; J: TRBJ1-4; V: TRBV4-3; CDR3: CASSRTGGTAEKLFF; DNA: TGCGCCAGCAGCAGAACCGGGGGAACAGCTGAAAAACTGTTTTTT
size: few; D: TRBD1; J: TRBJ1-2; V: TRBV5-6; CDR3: CASSSPAGGYGYTF; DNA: TGTGCCAGCAGCTCCCCCGCAGGGGGCTATGGCTACACCTTC
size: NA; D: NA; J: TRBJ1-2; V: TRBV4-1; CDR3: CASSQTGSLFYGYTF; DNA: TGCGCCAGCAGCCAAACCGGGTCCCTTTTTTATGGCTACACCTTC
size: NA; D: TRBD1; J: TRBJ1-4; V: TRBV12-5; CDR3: CASGTQGADEKLFF; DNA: TGTGCTAGTGGGACCCAGGGGGCGGATGAAAAACTGTTTTTT
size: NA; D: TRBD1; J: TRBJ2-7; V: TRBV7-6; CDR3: CASSPAGTENYEQYF; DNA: TGTGCCAGCAGCCCGGCCGGGACAGAGAACTACGAGCAGTACTTC
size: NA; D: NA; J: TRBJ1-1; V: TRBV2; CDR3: CASSGFEAFF; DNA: TGTGCCAGCAGCGGGTTTGAAGCTTTCTTT
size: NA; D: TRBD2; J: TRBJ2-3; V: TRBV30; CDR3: CAWEAGADTQYF; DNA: TGTGCCTGGGAAGCGGGGGCAGATACGCAGTATTTT
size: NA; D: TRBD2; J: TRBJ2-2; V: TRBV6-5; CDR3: CASSYSALAEAGELFF; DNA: TGTGCCAGCAGTTACTCGGCACTAGCGGAGGCCGGGGAGCTGTTTTTT
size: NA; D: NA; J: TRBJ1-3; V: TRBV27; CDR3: CASSLWGDSTGSHSGNTIYF; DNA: TGTGCCAGCAGTTTGTGGGGGGATTCAACCGGTAGCCACTCTGGAAACACCATATATTTT
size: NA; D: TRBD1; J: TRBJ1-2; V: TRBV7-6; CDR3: CASSLQPTGDPHGYTF; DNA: TGTGCCAGCAGCTTACAACCGACAGGGGACCCACATGGCTACACCTTC
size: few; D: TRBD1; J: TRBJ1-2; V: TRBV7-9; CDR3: CASSTTDRGGYTF; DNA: TGTGCCAGCAGCACTACGGACAGGGGCGGCTACACCTTC
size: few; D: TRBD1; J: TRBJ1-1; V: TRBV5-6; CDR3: CASRTINPRDRNTEAFF; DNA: TGTGCCAGCAGAACTATTAATCCCCGGGACAGGAACACTGAAGCTTTCTTT
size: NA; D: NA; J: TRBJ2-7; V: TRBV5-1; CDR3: CASSSGHYEQYF; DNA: TGCGCCAGCAGCTCTGGCCACTACGAGCAGTACTTC
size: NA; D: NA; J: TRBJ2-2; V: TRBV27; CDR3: CASSANLWRNTGELFF; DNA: TGTGCCAGCAGCGCTAATCTTTGGAGGAACACCGGGGAGCTGTTTTTT
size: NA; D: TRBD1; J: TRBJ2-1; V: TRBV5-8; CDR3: CASSLGQGLGINEQFF; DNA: TGTGCCAGCAGCTTGGGACAGGGCTTAGGCATCAATGAGCAGTTCTTC